One and the same sample provided the 19 T cell receptor beta chains below, sequenced in a study of cytomegalovirus exposure and HLA in healthy donors. In the PCR, 60 Vbeta and 13 Jbeta primers were used. Sequenced by immunoSEQ multiplex PCR; TCRdb stores in-frame clones only, minus some. This table has roughly 130,000 clones, roughly 68% appearing once. Specimen: PBMCs. The receptors here all came from a woman aged 45-60 years in good health and CMV-seropositive.

The chain has TRBV6-5 and TRBJ2-1, with TRBD1 matching over 7 bases. The CDR3 sequence is 14 residues long. The germline V gene encodes CDR1 MNHEY and CDR2 SVGAGI. V was pared by 4 bases and J by 8 bases, with 8 bases of the junction left unmatched. The CDR3, as DNA: TGTGCCAGCAGTTTAGACAGGGTACGCGATGAGCAGTTCTTC. Encoded protein: CASSLDRVRDEQFF.

This clone was detected only once. One end of the junction does not line up with germline, which may come from a read error. The rearrangement joins TRBV5-6 to TRBJ1-5; D is undetermined. The CDR3 contains 14 residues. From germline, CDR1 is SGHDT and CDR2 YYEEEE. This chain's CDR3 is CASGLFVGDQPQHF. DNA of the CDR3: TGTGCCAGCGGCTTGTTTGTGGGAGATCAGCCCCAGCATTTT.

The chain uses TRBV6-1 and TRBJ2-5; possible D gene TRBD1, 5 bases. Germline V gene lookup returns CDR1 MNHNS and CDR2 SASEGT. V was trimmed by 1 base and J by 7 bases, leaving 13 bases between them. The CDR3 is 14 residues long. This CDR3 reads CASSEGQSDGTQYF. The DNA for the CDR3 is TGTGCCAGCAGTGAAGGACAGTCGGATGGGACCCAGTACTTC.

The chain recombines TRBV10-3 with TRBJ2-7; 9 bases match TRBD1. Trimming at V came to 4 bases and at J to 1 base, leaving 5 bases not matched to a gene. The CDR3 is made up of 15 amino acids. Germline-derived CDR1 and CDR2 are ENHRY and SYGVKD. The CDR3, as DNA: TGTGCCATCAGTGGAGACAGGGGGGTTTCCTACGAGCAGTACTTC. It translates to CAISGDRGVSYEQYF.

This clone was detected only a few times. The junction and the germline gene differ at one end; a read error may be behind it. V and J are TRBV5-6 and TRBJ1-2; 7 nucleotides agree with TRBD1. Germline V lookup: CDR1 SGHDT, CDR2 YYEEEE. The CDR3 runs to 12 residues. The CDR3 DNA reads TGTGCCAGCAGCCGGGACAGCCCCACGTCGCTTTTC. It codes for CASSRDSPTSLF. The full variable domain, in which reference TRBV5-6 and TRBJ1-2 provide the parts outside the CDR3, is DAGVTQSPTHLIKTRGQQVTLRCSPKSGHDTVSWYQQALGQGPQFIFQYYEEEERQRGNFPDRFSGHQFPNYSSELNVNALLLGDSALYLCASSRDSPTSLFGSGTRLTVV.

DNA for the CDR3: TGTGCCAGCAGCGCCACAGGGGATGGCCAGCCCCAGCATTTT. This codes for CASSATGDGQPQHF. The V gene is TRBV6-1, the J gene TRBJ1-5; 7 bases are shared with TRBD1. The CDR3 runs 14 residues. Germline V gene sequence: CDR1 MNHNS, CDR2 SASEGT. The V and J ends lost 6 bases and 7 bases, in that order; junction bases with no gene match: 9.

The chain has TRBV30 and TRBJ1-1; 8 nucleotides line up with TRBD1. V lost 1 base and J lost 7; bases outside the gene matches: 2. The length of the CDR3 is 12 residues. The germline CDR1 and CDR2 sequences are GTSNPN and SVGIG (reference sequence). The DNA for the CDR3 is TGTGCCTGGAGTGGACAGGGGAGTGAAGCTTTCTTT. Translating gives CAWSGQGSEAFF. The complete variable domain, with remaining parts taken from reference TRBV30 and TRBJ1-1, reads SQTIHQWPATLVQPVGSPLSLECTVEGTSNPNLYWYRQAAGRGLQLLFYSVGIGQISSEVPQNLSASRPQDRQFILSSKKLLLSDSGFYLCAWSGQGSEAFFGQGTRLTVV.

The gene calls are TRBV5-1 and TRBJ2-3, with D unresolved. Germline V CDR1 and CDR2: SGHRS, YFSETQ. Trimming removed 6 bases at V and 4 bases at J, with 6 bases between. The CDR3 extends over 11 amino acids. The DNA for the CDR3 is TGCGCCAGCAAAATCGCAGATACGCAGTATTTT. Translating gives CASKIADTQYF.

This chain joins TRBV6-4 and TRBJ2-3; 7 bases are shared with TRBD2. V shed 0 bases, J shed 4 bases, and the junction held 1 base outside the gene matches. The CDR3 spans 14 residues. CDR1 MRHNA and CDR2 SNTAGT come from the germline V gene. CDR3 protein: CASSDSGGSDTQYF. The CDR3 coding sequence is TGTGCCAGCAGTGACTCGGGGGGGTCAGATACGCAGTATTTT.

The V gene is TRBV7-2, the J gene TRBJ2-7; D call uncertain. V dropped 7 bases and J dropped 7 bases, with 11 bases sitting between them. The CDR3 totals 11 residues. Germline V gives CDR1 SGHTA, CDR2 FQGNSA. The CDR3: CASTNSGEQYF. The CDR3, as DNA: TGTGCCAGCACCAATAGTGGTGAGCAGTACTTC.

J is TRBJ2-3 and V is TRBV6-6; 7 nucleotides agree with TRBD1. Per the germline V gene, CDR1 is MNHNY and CDR2 is SVGAGI (reference sequence). The V gene end was trimmed by 6 bases and the J gene end by 14 bases; junction bases not matched to a gene: 8. This CDR3 is built from 11 residues. The CDR3 DNA reads as TGTGCCAGCAGACGGGACAGCCCCGGGTATTTT. It is translated as CASRRDSPGYF.

This chain connects TRBV5-1 to TRBJ1-2; 7 bases are shared with TRBD1. After removal of 4 bases from V and 4 bases from J, the junction contained 1 base not matched to a gene. CDR3 length equals 12 residues. CDR1 SGHRS and CDR2 YFSETQ come from the germline V gene. CDR3 DNA sequence: TGCGCCAGCAGCAGGGACAGCTATGGCTACACCTTC. Translated, it gives CASSRDSYGYTF.

The count of this clone is one. The chain employs TRBV29-1 and TRBJ1-2, with 7 bases fitting TRBD1. Germline-derived CDR1 and CDR2 are SQVTM and ANQGSEA. Trimming took 1 base from V and 5 from J; bases not matched to a gene: 7. The CDR3 loop spans 14 amino acids. This CDR3 is CSVEGTGATYGYTF. The CDR3 bases are TGCAGCGTTGAAGGGACAGGTGCAACTTATGGCTACACCTTC. Combining the CDR3 with reference TRBV29-1 and TRBJ1-2 gives the whole variable domain SAVISQKPSRDICQRGTSLTIQCQVDSQVTMMFWYRQQPGQSLTLIATANQGSEATYESGFVIDKFPISRPNLTFSTLTVSNMSPEDSSIYLCSVEGTGATYGYTFGSGTRLTVV.

The J gene is TRBJ1-3, the V gene TRBV5-6, with D possibly matching TRBD1 (6 bases). CDR3 size: 17 residues. V was clipped by 1 base and J by 4 bases, with 18 bases between them. The germline CDR1 and CDR2 sequences are SGHDT and YYEEEE. CDR3 protein: CASSLSSGAPWGNTIYF. As DNA, the CDR3 is TGTGCCAGCAGCTTGAGCTCAGGGGCACCCTGGGGAAACACCATATATTTT.

The CDR3 protein is CASNPQTGANSPLHF. The CDR3 DNA reads as TGTGCCAGCAACCCCCAGACAGGGGCAAATTCACCCCTCCACTTT. This sequence joins TRBV6-6 and TRBJ1-6; 8 bases agree with TRBD1. The J segment lost 7 bases and the V segment lost 7 bases, leaving 9 bases of the junction unmatched. Germline loops: CDR1 MNHNY, CDR2 SVGAGI (reference sequence). The CDR3 spans 15 residues.

V is TRBV6-1 and J is TRBJ1-1; tentatively, D is TRBD1 (5 bases). Trimming stripped 5 bases from V and 3 bases from J, with 13 bases between. Germline CDR1 and CDR2: MNHNS and SASEGT. The CDR3 covers 14 residues. The CDR3 sequence: CASSRQGGDTEAFF. Here the CDR3 DNA reads TGTGCCAGCAGTCGCCAGGGAGGGGACACTGAAGCTTTCTTT.

The chain links TRBV27 to TRBJ1-1; TRBD1 matches at 7 bases. Germline-derived CDR1 and CDR2 are MNHEY and SMNVEV (reference sequence). This CDR3 spans 12 amino acids. The trim removed 4 bases at V and 8 bases at J, leaving 4 bases unmatched. CDR3 in amino acids: CASSSPTGEAFF. CDR3 bases: TGTGCCAGCAGTTCACCGACAGGGGAAGCTTTCTTT.

This chain connects TRBV27 to TRBJ2-1; D might be TRBD1 (7 bases). Trimming shortened V by 6 bases and J by 11 bases, and 23 bases separated the two germline ends. CDR1 is MNHEY and CDR2 is SMNVEV in the germline V gene (reference sequence). The CDR3 extends over 15 amino acids. As DNA, the CDR3 is TGTGCCAGCAGCAGATCGTCCCAGGGGGAGGCTAAGCAGTTCTTC. It is translated as CASSRSSQGEAKQFF.

This clone has only a few counts. The rearrangement links TRBV13 to TRBJ2-7; tentative D call: TRBD2 (5 bases). With 2 bases removed from V and 3 bases from J, the gap between germline ends came to 5 bases. Germline-derived CDR1 and CDR2 are PRHDT and FYEKMQ (reference sequence). The CDR3 consists of 12 residues. The CDR3 protein is CASSLRGYEQYF. CDR3 sequence (DNA): TGTGCCAGCAGCTTACGGGGCTACGAGCAGTACTTC.